The present TCR beta chain was sequenced within a study of T cells expressing NK-cell markers. For the study at large: From sorted CD3+CD56+NKG2C+, CD3+CD56+NKG2C- and CD3+CD56-NKG2C+ T cells came the TCR beta repertoires.

A note on this clonotype: The antigen remains unidentified.

Reprocessing the 5' RACE reads, TCRdb reports a single entry for every CDR3 protein and omits DNA. The sample yields hundreds of thousands of distinct CDR3 sequences, of which the top ten take up 4% to 6.5%. Overall study findings and caveats: Of the CD8+ T cell pool in 5 to 7 donors, about 1.0-7.0% was accounted for by dominant NKG2C+ clonotypes.

CDR1 SGHTA and CDR2 FQGNSA come from the germline V gene. This CDR3 region has 15 residues. The material sequenced was blood T cells: a sorted CD56 or NKG2C T cell subset, CD4+ or CD8+ T cells, or bulk PBMC T cells (not recorded which). The rearrangement joins TRBV7-2 to TRBJ2-2; TCRdb indicates TRBD2, and absent DNA this call remains unverified. The sequence was collected from a man aged 18-70 years in good health. CDR3 loop: CASSFGTRDTGELFF.